This TCR beta chain was identified during a study of blood T cell repertoires in COVID-19. Study-wide background: Researchers got acute and convalescent COVID-19 samples from the United States, Italy and Spain.

V shed 8 bases and J shed 4 bases, with 21 bases lying between them. Per the germline V gene, CDR1 is GTSNPN and CDR2 is SVGIG (reference sequence). CDR3 size: 14 residues. Sequencing was performed with immunoSEQ multiplex PCR; in TCRdb, only in-frame clones are kept and a portion is missing. Of more than 300,000 clones in the sample, nearly 90% were seen once. The sequence derives from a woman in her forties with COVID-19, enrolled during active disease. The chain links TRBV30 to TRBJ2-7, with D possibly matching TRBD2 (7 bases). The sequencing sample was made of peripheral blood. Here the CDR3 reads CALRDRGATYEQYF. The CDR3 nucleotides are TGTGCCCTTAGGGACCGGGGGGCAACTTACGAGCAGTACTTC.